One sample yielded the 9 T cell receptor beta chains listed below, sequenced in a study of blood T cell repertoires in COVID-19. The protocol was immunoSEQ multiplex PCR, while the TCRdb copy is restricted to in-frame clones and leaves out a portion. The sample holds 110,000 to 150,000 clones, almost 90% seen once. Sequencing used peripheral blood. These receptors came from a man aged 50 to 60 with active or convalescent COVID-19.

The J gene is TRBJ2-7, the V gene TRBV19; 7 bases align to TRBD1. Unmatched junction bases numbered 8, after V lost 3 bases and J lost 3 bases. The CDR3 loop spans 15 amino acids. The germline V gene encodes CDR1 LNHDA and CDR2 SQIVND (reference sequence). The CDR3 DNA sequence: TGTGCCAGTAGTATTGGGCCGGGACAGTTCTACGAGCAGTACTTC. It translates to CASSIGPGQFYEQYF. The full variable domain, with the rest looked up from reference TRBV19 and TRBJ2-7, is DGGITQSPKYLFRKEGQNVTLSCEQNLNHDAMYWYRQDPGQGLRLIYYSQIVNDFQKGDIAEGYSVSREKKESFPLTVTSAQKNPTAFYLCASSIGPGQFYEQYFGPGTRLTVT.

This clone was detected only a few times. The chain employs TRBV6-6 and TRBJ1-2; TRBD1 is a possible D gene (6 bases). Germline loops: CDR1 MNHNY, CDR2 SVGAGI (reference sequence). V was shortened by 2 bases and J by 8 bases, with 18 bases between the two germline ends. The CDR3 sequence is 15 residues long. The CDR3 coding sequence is TGTGCCAGCAGTTACGGAGGAGTGGGGGCGCGGGGCTACACCTTC. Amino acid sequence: CASSYGGVGARGYTF.

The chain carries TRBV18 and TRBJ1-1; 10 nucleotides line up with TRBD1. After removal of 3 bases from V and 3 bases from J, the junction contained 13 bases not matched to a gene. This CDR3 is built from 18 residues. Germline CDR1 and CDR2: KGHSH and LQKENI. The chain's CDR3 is CASSPVGQGVGFDTEAFF. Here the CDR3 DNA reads TGTGCCAGCTCACCTGTTGGACAGGGGGTAGGGTTTGACACTGAAGCTTTCTTT.

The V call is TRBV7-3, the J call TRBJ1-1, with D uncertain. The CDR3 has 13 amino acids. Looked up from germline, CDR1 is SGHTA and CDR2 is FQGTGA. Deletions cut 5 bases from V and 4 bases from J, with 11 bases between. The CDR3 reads CASSRTGITEAFF. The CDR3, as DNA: TGTGCCAGCAGCCGAACGGGGATCACTGAAGCTTTCTTT.

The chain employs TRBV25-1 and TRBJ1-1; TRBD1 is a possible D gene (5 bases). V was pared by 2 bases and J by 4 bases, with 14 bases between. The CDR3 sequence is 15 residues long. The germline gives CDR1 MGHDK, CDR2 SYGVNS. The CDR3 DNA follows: TGTGCCAGCAGTGAAGGGGGGGGTTTAGTCACTGAAGCTTTCTTT. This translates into CASSEGGGLVTEAFF. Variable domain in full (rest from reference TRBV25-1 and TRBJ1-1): EADIYQTPRYLVIGTGKKITLECSQTMGHDKMYWYQQDPGMELHLIHYSYGVNSTEKGDLSSESTVSRIRTEHFPLTLESARPSHTSQYLCASSEGGGLVTEAFFGQGTRLTVV.

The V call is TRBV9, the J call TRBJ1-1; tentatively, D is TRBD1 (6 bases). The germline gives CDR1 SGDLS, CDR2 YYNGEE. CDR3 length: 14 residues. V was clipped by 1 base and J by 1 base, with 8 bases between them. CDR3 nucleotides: TGTGCCAGCAGCGTAACACAGGGGAACACTGAAGCTTTCTTT. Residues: CASSVTQGNTEAFF.

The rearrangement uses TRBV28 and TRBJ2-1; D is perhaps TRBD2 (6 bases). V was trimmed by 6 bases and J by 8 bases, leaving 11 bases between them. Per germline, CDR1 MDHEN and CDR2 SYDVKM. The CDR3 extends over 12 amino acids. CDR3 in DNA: TGTGCCAGCAGCGAAACTAGCTATGAGCAGTTCTTC. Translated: CASSETSYEQFF.

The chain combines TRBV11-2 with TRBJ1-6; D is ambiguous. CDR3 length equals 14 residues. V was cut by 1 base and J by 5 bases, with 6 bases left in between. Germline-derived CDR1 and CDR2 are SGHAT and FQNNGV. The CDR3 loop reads CASSLGTNNSPLHF. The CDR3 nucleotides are TGTGCCAGCAGCTTAGGGACTAATAATTCACCCCTCCACTTT.

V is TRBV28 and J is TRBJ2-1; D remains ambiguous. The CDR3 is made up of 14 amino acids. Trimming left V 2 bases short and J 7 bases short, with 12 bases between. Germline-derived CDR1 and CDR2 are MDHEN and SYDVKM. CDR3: CASSLLKVTNEQFF. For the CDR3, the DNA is TGTGCCAGCAGTTTACTCAAAGTTACAAATGAGCAGTTCTTC.